This TCR beta chain was obtained from a study of cytomegalovirus exposure and HLA in healthy donors. General study results and limits: Presence/absence analyses assumed roughly uniform sequencing depth across donors. The authors enumerated over 150 TCR beta chains as linked to cytomegalovirus. Previous analysis showed most TCR beta V segments were productive about 87% or about 30% of the time.

Germline lookup yields CDR1 MNHNY and CDR2 SVGAGI (reference sequence). CDR3 length: 15 residues. Between the trimmed V and J ends, which lost 0 bases and 0 bases, there was a span of 9 bases. About this clone itself: Antigen unknown.

PCR was performed using 60 Vbeta and 13 Jbeta primers. TCRdb keeps only in-frame clones here, not all; method: immunoSEQ multiplex PCR. The table has approximately 110,000 clones, around 78% seen once. This sequence was found in a man in his fifties or sixties in good health and CMV-seronegative. V usage is TRBV6-6 and J usage is TRBJ2-7; D unresolved. Material for sequencing was PBMCs. The DNA of the CDR3 is TGTGCCAGCAGTTACTCGGGCCAGGCCTCCTACGAGCAGTACTTC. It translates to CASSYSGQASYEQYF.